The T cell receptor beta chain described here comes from a study of technical replicates of blood from a handful of donors. The CDR3 is made up of 15 amino acids. Germline trimming cut 0 bases from V and 6 bases from J; bases unmatched to any gene: 3. Germline-derived CDR1 and CDR2 are SGHVS and FNYEAQ. The protocol was immunoSEQ multiplex PCR, while the TCRdb copy is restricted to in-frame clones and leaves out a portion. The table lists about 79,000 clones, about 91% of them singletons, with about 0.4% in the top ten. The chain employs TRBV7-6 and TRBJ1-4, with 8 nucleotides matching TRBD1. The clonotype was recovered from a human donor in good health. Some clones in this sample may be carry-over from other donors' samples. The sequencing sample was made of T cells isolated from PBMCs. The CDR3 spells CASSLATGDHEKLFF. The CDR3 DNA follows: TGTGCCAGCAGCTTAGCGACAGGGGACCATGAAAAACTGTTTTTT.